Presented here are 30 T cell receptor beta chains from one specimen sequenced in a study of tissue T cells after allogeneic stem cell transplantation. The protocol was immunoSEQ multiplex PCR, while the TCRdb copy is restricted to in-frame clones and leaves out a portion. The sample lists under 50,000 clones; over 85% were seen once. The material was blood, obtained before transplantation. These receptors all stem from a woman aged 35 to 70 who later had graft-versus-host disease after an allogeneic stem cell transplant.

CDR3 residues: CASSGRGPDYGYTF. The DNA for the CDR3 is TGTGCCAGCAGCGGCCGGGGACCCGACTATGGCTACACCTTC. J is TRBJ1-2 and V is TRBV5-4; D is perhaps TRBD1 (5 bases). Germline V lookup: CDR1 SGHNT, CDR2 YYREEE (reference sequence). There are 14 residues in the CDR3. Trimming pared 4 bases from V and 3 bases from J, leaving 13 bases between.

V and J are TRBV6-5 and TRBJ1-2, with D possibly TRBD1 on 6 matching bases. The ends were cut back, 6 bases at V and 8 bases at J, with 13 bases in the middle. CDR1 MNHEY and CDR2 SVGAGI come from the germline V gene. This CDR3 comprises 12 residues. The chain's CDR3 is CASSRTVGGYTF. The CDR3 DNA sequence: TGTGCCAGCAGCCGGACAGTGGGGGGCTACACCTTC.

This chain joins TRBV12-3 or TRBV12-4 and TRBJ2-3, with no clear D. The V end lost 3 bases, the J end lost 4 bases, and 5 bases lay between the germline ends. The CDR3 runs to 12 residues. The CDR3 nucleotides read TGTGCCAGCAGTTTTAAACCAGATACGCAGTATTTT. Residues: CASSFKPDTQYF.

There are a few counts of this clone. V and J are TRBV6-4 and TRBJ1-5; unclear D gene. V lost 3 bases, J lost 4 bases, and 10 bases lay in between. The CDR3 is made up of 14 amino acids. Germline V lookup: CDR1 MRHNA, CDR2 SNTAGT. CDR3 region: CASSEGKTNQPQHF. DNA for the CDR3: TGTGCCAGCAGTGAGGGAAAGACGAATCAGCCCCAGCATTTT.

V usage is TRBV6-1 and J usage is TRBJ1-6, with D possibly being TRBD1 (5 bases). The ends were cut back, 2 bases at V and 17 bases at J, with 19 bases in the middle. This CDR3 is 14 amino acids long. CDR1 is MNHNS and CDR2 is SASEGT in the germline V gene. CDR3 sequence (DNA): TGTGCCAGCAGTGAATTGAATCGGGACTCAGACTTCCACTTT. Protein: CASSELNRDSDFHF.

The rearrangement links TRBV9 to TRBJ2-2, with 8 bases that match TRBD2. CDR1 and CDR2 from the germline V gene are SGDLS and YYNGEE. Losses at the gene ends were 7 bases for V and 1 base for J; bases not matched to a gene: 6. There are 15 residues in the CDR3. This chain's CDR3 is CASQGAGGNTGELFF. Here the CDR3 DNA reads TGTGCCAGCCAAGGGGCGGGAGGGAACACCGGGGAGCTGTTTTTT. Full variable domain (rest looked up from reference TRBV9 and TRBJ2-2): DSGVTQTPKHLITATGQRVTLRCSPRSGDLSVYWYQQSLDQGLQFLIQYYNGEERAKGNILERFSAQQFPDLHSELNLSSLELGDSALYFCASQGAGGNTGELFFGEGSRLTVL.

Here the CDR3 reads CASRDLMNTGELFF. The CDR3 nucleotides read TGCGCCAGCAGGGACCTCATGAACACCGGGGAGCTGTTTTTT. The chain employs TRBV5-1 and TRBJ2-2; D gene ambiguous. V was trimmed by 5 bases and J by 1 base, leaving 9 bases between them. The CDR3 sequence is 14 residues long. Looked up from germline, CDR1 is SGHRS and CDR2 is YFSETQ.

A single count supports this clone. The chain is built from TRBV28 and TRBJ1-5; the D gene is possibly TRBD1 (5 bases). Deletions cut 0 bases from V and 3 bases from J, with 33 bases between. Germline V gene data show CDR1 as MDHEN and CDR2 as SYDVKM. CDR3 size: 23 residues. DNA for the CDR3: TGTGCCAGCAGTTTATGGAGGGCCTGGGTTGGACCGGGGCAGGGAGGGGACAATCAGCCCCAGCATTTT. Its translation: CASSLWRAWVGPGQGGDNQPQHF.

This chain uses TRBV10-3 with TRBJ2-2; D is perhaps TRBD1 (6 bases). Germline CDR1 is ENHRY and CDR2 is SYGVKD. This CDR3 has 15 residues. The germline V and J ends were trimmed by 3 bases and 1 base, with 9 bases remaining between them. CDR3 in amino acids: CAISDRGLNTGELFF. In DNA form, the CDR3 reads TGTGCCATCAGTGACAGGGGCCTGAACACCGGGGAGCTGTTTTTT.

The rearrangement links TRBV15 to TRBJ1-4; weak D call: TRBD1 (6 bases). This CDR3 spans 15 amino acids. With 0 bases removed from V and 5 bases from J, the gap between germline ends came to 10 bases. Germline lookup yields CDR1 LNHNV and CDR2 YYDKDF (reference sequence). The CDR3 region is CATSRDWGPNEKLFF. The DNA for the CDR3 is TGTGCCACCAGCAGAGATTGGGGGCCAAATGAAAAACTGTTTTTT.

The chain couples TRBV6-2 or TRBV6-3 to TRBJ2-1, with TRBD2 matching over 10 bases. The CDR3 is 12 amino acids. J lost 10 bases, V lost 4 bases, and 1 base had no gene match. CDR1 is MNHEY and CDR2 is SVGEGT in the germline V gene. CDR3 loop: CASSSLAGEQFF. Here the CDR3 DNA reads TGTGCCAGCAGTTCACTAGCGGGGGAGCAGTTCTTC.

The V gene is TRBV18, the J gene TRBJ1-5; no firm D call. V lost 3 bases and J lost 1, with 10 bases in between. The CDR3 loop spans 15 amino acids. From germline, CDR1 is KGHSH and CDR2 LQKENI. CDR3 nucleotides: TGTGCCAGCTCACCCGACGGTAAAAGCAATCAGCCCCAGCATTTT. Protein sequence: CASSPDGKSNQPQHF.

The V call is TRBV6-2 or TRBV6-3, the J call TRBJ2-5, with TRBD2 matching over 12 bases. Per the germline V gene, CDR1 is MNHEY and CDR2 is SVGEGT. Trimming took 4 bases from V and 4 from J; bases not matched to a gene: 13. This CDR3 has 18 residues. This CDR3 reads CASSFPGLAGSGTETQYF. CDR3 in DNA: TGTGCCAGCAGTTTCCCCGGACTAGCGGGATCGGGGACAGAGACCCAGTACTTC.

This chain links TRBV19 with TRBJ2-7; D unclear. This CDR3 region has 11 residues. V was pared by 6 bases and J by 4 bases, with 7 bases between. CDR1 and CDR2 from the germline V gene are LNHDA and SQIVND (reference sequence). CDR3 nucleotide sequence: TGTGCCAGTAGCCAAGGATACGAGCAGTACTTC. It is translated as CASSQGYEQYF.

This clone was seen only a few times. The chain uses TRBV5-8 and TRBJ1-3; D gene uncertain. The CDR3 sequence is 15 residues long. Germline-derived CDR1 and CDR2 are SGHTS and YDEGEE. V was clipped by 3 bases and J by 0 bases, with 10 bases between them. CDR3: CASSYDRFSGNTIYF. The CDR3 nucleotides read TGTGCCAGCAGCTATGACCGATTCTCTGGAAACACCATATATTTT.

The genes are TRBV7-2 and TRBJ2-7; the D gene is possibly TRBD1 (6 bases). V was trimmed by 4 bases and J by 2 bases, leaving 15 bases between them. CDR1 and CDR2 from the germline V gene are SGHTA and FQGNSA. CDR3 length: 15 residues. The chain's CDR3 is CASSSRGTETYEQYF. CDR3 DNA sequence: TGTGCCAGCAGCTCAAGGGGGACGGAGACCTACGAGCAGTACTTC.

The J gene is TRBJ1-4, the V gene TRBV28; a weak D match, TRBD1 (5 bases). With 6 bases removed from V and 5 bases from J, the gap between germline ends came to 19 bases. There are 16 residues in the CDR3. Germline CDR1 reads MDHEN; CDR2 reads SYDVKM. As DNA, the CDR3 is TGTGCCAGCAGACGAGAGGGGCTAGGCGCGAATGAAAAACTGTTTTTT. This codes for CASRREGLGANEKLFF.

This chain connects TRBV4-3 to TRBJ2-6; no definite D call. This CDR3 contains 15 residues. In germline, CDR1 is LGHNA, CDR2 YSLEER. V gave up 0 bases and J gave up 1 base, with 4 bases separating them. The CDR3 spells CASSQDPSGANVLTF. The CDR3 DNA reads TGCGCCAGCAGCCAAGACCCGTCTGGGGCCAACGTCCTGACTTTC.

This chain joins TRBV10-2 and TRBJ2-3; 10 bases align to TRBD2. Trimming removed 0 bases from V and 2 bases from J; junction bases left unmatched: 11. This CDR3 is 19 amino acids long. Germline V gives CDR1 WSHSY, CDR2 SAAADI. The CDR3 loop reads CASSESTLAGHINTDTQYF. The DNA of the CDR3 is TGCGCCAGCAGTGAGTCGACACTAGCGGGACACATTAACACAGATACGCAGTATTTT.

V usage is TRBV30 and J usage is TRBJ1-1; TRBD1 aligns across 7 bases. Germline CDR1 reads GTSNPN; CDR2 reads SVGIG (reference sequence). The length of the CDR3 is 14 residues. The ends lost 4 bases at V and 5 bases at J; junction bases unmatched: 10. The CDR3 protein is CAWNPPFRGTEAFF. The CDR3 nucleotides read TGTGCCTGGAACCCCCCCTTCAGGGGGACTGAAGCTTTCTTT.

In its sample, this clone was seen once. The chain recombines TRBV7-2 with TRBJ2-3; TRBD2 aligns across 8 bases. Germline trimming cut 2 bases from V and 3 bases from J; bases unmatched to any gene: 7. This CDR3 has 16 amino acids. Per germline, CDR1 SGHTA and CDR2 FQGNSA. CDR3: CASSLLAGGGTDTQYF. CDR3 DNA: TGTGCCAGCAGCTTACTCGCGGGAGGAGGTACAGATACGCAGTATTTT.

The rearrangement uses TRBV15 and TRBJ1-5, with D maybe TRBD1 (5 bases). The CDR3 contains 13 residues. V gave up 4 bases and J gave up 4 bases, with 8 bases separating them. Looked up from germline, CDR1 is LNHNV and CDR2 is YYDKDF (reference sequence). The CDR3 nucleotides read TGTGCCACCAGCAATAAGGGGAATCAGCCCCAGCATTTT. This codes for CATSNKGNQPQHF.

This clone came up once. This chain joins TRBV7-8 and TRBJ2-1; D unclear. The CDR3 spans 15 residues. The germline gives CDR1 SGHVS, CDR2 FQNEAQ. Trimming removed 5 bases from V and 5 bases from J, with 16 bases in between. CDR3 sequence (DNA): TGTGCCAGCAGCGCGATGTCCCGATATAACAATGAGCAGTTCTTC. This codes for CASSAMSRYNNEQFF.

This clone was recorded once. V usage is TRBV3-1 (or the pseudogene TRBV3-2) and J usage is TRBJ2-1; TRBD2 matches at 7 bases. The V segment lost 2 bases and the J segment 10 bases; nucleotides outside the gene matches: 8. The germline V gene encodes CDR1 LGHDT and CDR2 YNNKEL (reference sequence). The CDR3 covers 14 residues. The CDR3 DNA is TGTGCCAGCAGCCAACCGGGGGGTTTGGCCGAGCAGTTCTTC. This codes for CASSQPGGLAEQFF.

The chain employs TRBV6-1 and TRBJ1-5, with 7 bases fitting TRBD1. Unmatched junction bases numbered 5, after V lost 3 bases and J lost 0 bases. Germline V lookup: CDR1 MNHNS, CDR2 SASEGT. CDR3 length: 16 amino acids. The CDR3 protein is CASSDRGLNSNQPQHF. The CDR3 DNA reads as TGTGCCAGCAGTGATAGGGGGCTCAATAGCAATCAGCCCCAGCATTTT.

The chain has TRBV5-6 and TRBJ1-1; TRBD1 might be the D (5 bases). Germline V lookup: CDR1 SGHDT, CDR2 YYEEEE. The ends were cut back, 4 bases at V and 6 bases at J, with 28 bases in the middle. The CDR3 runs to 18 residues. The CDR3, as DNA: TGTGCCAGCAGCAAAATCCGGGACCCGGGACTAATAATCCCTGAAGCTTTCTTT. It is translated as CASSKIRDPGLIIPEAFF.

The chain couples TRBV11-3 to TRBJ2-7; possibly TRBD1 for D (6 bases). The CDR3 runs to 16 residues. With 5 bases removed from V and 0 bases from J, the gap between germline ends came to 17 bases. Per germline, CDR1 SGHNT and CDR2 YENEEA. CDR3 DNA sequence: TGTGCCAGCAGCCCATCTACAGGGCCGGTCTCCTACGAGCAGTACTTC. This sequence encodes CASSPSTGPVSYEQYF.

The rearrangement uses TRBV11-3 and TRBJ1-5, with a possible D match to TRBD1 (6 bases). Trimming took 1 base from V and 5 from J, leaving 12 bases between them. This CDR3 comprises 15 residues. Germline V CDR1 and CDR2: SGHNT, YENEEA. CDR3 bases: TGTGCCAGCAGCTTAGGCGACAGGTTTGATCAGCCCCAGCATTTT. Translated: CASSLGDRFDQPQHF.

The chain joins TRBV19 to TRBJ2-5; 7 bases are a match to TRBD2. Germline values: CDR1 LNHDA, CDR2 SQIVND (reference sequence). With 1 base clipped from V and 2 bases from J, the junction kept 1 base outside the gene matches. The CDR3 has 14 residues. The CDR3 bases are TGTGCCAGTAGTATAGGCGGGGGTCAAGAGACCCAGTACTTC. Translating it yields CASSIGGGQETQYF.

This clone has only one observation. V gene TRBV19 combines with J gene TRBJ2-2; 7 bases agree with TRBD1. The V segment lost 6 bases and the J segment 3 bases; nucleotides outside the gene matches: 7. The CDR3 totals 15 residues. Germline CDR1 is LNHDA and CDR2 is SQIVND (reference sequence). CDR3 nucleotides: TGTGCCAGTAGGAGAACCGGGACAGACACCGGGGAGCTGTTTTTT. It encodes CASRRTGTDTGELFF.